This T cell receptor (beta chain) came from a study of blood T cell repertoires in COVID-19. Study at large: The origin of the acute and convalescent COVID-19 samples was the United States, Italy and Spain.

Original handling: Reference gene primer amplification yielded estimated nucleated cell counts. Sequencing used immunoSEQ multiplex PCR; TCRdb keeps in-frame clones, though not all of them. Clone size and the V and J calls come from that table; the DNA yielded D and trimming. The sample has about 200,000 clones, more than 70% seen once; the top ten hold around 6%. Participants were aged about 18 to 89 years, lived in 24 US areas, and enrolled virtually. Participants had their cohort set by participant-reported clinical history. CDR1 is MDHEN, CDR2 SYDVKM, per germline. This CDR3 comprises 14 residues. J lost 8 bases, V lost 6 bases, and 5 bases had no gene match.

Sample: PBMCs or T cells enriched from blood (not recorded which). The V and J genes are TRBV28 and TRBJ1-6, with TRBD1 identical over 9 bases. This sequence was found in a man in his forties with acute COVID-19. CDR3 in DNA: TGTGCCAGCAGCCACGGACAGGGGTATTCACCCCTCCACTTT. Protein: CASSHGQGYSPLHF. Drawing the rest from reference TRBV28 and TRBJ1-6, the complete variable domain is DVKVTQSSRYLVKRTGEKVFLECVQDMDHENMFWYRQDPGLGLRLIYFSYDVKMKEKGDIPEGYSVSREKKERFSLILESASTNQTSMYLCASSHGQGYSPLHFGNGTRLTVT.